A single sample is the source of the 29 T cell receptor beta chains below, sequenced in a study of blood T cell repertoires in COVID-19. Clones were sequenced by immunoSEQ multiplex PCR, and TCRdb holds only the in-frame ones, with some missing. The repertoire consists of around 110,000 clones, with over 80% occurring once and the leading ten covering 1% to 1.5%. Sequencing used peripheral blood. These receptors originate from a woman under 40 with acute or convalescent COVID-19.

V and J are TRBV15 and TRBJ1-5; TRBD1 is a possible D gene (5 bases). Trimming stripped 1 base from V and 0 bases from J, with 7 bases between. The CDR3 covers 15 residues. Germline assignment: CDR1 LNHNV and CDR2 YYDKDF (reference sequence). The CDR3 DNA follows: TGTGCCACCAGCAGAGTCGGGGGTAGCAATCAGCCCCAGCATTTT. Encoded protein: CATSRVGGSNQPQHF. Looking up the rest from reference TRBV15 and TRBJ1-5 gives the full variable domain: DAMVIQNPRYQVTQFGKPVTLSCSQTLNHNVMYWYQQKSSQAPKLLFHYYDKDFNNEADTPDNFQSRRPNTSFCFLDIRSPGLGDTAMYLCATSRVGGSNQPQHFGDGTRLSIL.

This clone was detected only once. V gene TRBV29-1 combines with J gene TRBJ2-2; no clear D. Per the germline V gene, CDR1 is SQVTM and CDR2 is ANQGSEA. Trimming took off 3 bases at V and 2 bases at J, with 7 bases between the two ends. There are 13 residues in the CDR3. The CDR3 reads CSVDRSNTGELFF. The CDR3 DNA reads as TGCAGCGTTGACAGATCTAACACCGGGGAGCTGTTTTTT.

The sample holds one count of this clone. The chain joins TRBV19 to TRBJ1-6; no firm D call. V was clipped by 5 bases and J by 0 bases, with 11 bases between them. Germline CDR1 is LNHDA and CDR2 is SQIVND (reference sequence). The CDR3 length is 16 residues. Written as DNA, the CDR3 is TGTGCCAGTAGTGGTGGAGCGAGCTCCTATAATTCACCCCTCCACTTT. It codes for CASSGGASSYNSPLHF.

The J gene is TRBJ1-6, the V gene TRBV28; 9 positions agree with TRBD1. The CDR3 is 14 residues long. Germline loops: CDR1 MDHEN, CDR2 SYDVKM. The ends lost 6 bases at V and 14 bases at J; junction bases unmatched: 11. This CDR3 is CASSYRGRDGALHF. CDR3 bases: TGTGCCAGCAGCTACAGGGGGCGCGACGGGGCCCTCCACTTT. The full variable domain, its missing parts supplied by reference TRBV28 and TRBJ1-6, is DVKVTQSSRYLVKRTGEKVFLECVQDMDHENMFWYRQDPGLGLRLIYFSYDVKMKEKGDIPEGYSVSREKKERFSLILESASTNQTSMYLCASSYRGRDGALHFGNGTRLTVT.

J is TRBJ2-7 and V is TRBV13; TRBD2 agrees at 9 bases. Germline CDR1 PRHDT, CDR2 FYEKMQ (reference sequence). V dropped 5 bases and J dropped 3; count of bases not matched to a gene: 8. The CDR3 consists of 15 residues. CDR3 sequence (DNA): TGTGCCAGCAGCATTAGCGGGAGTGTTCTCTACGAGCAGTACTTC. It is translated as CASSISGSVLYEQYF.

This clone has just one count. The CDR3 spells CASSQAGTGNTEAFF. The CDR3 nucleotides are TGCGCCAGCAGCCAAGCCGGGACAGGGAACACTGAAGCTTTCTTT. The chain joins TRBV4-1 to TRBJ1-1, with 8 bases that match TRBD1. Germline CDR1 MGHRA, CDR2 YSYEKL. The CDR3 is made up of 15 amino acids. The junction had 2 bases not matched to a gene; V was cut back by 1 base and J by 1 base.

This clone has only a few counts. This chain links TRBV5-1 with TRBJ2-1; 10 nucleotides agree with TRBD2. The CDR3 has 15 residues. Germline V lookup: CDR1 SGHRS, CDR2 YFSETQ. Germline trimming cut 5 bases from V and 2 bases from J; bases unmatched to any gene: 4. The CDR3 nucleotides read TGCGCCAGCAGATATGGACTAGCGGCCTACAATGAGCAGTTCTTC. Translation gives CASRYGLAAYNEQFF.

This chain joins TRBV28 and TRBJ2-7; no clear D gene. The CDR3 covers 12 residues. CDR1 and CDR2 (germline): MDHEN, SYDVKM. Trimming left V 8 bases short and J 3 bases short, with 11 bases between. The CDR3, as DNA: TGTGCCAGCCGAGGAGACGTCTACGAGCAGTACTTC. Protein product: CASRGDVYEQYF.

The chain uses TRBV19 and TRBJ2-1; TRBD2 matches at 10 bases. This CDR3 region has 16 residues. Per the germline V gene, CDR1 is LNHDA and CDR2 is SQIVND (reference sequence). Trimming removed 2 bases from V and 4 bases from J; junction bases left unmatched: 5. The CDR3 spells CASSIQAAGGYNEQFF. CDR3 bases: TGTGCCAGTAGTATACAAGCAGCGGGAGGGTACAATGAGCAGTTCTTC. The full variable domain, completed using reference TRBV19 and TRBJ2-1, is DGGITQSPKYLFRKEGQNVTLSCEQNLNHDAMYWYRQDPGQGLRLIYYSQIVNDFQKGDIAEGYSVSREKKESFPLTVTSAQKNPTAFYLCASSIQAAGGYNEQFFGPGTRLTVL.

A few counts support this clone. CDR3 sequence: CASSLAGAISRTDTQYF. The CDR3 DNA sequence: TGTGCCAGCAGTTTAGCGGGAGCTATTTCCCGCACAGATACGCAGTATTTT. The chain has TRBV27 and TRBJ2-3, with 7 bases fitting TRBD2. Per the germline V gene, CDR1 is MNHEY and CDR2 is SMNVEV (reference sequence). Unmatched junction bases numbered 9, after V lost 2 bases and J lost 1 base. The CDR3 covers 17 residues.

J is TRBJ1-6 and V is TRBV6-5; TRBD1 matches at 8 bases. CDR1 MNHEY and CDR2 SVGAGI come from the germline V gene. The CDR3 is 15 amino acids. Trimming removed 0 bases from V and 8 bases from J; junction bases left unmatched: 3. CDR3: CASSYSTGADSPLHF. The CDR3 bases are TGTGCCAGCAGTTACTCGACAGGGGCTGATTCACCCCTCCACTTT.

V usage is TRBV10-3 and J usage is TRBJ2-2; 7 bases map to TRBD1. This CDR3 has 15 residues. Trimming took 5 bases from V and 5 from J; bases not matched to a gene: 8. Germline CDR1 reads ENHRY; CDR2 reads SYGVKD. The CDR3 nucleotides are TGTGCCATCAGTACCCAACCAGGGGGAACCGGGGAGCTGTTTTTT. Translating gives CAISTQPGGTGELFF.

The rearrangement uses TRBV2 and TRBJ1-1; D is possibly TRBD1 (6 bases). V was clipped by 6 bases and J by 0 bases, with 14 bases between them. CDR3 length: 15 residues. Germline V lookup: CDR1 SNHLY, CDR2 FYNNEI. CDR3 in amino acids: CASRPPTGMNTEAFF. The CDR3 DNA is TGTGCCAGCAGACCGCCAACAGGGATGAACACTGAAGCTTTCTTT.

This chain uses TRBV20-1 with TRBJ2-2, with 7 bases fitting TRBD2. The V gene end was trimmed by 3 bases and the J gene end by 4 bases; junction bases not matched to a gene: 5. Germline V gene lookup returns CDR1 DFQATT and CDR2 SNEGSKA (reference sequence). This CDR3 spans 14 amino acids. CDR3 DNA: TGCAGTGCTAGTGGCCAGCGGGGCACCGGGGAGCTGTTTTTT. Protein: CSASGQRGTGELFF.

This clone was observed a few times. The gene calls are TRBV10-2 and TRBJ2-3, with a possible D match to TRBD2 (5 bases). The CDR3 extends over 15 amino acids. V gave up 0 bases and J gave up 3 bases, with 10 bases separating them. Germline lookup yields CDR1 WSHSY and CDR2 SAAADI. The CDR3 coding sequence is TGCGCCAGCAGTGAGTCACCCACTAGTACAGATACGCAGTATTTT. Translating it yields CASSESPTSTDTQYF.

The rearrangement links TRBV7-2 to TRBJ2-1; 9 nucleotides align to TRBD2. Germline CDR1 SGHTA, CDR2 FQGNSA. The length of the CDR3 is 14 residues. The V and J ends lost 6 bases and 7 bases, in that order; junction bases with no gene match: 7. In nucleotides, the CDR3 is TGTGCCAGCAGTCAGCGGGGGGCTCTGAATGAGCAGTTCTTC. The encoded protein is CASSQRGALNEQFF.

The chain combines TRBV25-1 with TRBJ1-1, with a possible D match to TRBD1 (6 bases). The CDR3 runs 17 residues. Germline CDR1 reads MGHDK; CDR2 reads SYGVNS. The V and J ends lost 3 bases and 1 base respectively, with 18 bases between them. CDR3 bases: TGTGCCAGCAGTGATTGGGCCCTGACAGGCGGGAACACTGAAGCTTTCTTT. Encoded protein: CASSDWALTGGNTEAFF.

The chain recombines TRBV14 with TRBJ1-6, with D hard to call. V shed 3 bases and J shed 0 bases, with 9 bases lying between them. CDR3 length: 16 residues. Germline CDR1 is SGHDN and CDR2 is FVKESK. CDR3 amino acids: CASSHSESSYNSPLHF. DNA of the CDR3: TGTGCCAGCAGCCATAGCGAAAGCTCCTATAATTCACCCCTCCACTTT.

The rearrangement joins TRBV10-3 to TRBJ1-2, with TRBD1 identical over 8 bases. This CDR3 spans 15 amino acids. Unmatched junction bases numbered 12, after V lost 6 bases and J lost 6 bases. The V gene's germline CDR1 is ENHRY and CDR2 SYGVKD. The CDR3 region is CAISPMGTGDHGYTF. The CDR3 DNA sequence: TGTGCCATCAGCCCTATGGGGACAGGTGATCATGGCTACACCTTC.

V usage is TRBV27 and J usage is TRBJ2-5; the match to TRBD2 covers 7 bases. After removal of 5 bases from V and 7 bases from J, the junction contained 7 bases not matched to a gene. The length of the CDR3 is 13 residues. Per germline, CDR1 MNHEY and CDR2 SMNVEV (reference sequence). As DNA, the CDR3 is TGTGCCAGCAGTCCCCCGGGGGGTGGGACCCAGTACTTC. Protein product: CASSPPGGGTQYF.

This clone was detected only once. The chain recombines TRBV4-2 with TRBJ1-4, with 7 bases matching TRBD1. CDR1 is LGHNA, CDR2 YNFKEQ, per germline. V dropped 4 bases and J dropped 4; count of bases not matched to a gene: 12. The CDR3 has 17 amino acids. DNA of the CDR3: TGTGCCAGCAGCCGTCTCCCCAAGGGACAGCTTAATGAAAAACTGTTTTTT. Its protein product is CASSRLPKGQLNEKLFF.

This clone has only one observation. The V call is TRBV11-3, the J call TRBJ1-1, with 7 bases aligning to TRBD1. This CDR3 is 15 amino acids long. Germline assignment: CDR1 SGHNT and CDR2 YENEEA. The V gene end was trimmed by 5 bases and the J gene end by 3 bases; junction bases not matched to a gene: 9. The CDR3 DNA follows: TGTGCCAGCAGCCGGGCCGGGACAGTCGACACTGAAGCTTTCTTT. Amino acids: CASSRAGTVDTEAFF.

In DNA form, the CDR3 reads TGTGCCAGCAGCCCAGGGTTTGGAGACTATGGCTACACCTTC. Translating it yields CASSPGFGDYGYTF. The chain has TRBV11-1 and TRBJ1-2; possibly TRBD1 for D (5 bases). V was pared by 5 bases and J by 3 bases, with 13 bases between. Germline CDR1 is SGHAT and CDR2 is FQDESV (reference sequence). This CDR3 has 14 amino acids.

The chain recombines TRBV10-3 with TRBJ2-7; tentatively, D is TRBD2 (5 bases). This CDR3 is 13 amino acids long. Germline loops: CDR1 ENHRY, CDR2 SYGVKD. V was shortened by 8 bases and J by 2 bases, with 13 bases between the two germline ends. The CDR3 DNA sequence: TGTGCCATCTCCACCGGGAACCCCTACGAGCAGTACTTC. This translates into CAISTGNPYEQYF.

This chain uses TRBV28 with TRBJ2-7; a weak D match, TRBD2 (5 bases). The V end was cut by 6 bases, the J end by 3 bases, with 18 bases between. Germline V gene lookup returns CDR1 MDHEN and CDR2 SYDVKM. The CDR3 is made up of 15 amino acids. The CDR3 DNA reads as TGTGCCAGCAGCCCCCAAGGACTTCTCGGCTACGAGCAGTACTTC. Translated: CASSPQGLLGYEQYF.

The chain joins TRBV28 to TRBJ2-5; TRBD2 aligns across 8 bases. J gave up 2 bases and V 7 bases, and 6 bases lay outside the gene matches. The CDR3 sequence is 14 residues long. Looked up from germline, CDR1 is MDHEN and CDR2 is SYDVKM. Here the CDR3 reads CASTPGGTQETQYF. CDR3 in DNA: TGTGCCAGCACCCCGGGAGGGACACAAGAGACCCAGTACTTC.

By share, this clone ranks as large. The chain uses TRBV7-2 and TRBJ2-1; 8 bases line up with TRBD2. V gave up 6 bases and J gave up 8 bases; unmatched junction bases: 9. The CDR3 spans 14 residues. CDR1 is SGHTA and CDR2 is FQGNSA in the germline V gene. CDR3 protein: CASRPLGRGDEQFF. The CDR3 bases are TGTGCCAGCAGGCCGCTAGGGCGGGGGGATGAGCAGTTCTTC. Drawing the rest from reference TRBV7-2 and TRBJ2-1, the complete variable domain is GAGVSQSPSNKVTEKGKDVELRCDPISGHTALYWYRQSLGQGLEFLIYFQGNSAPDKSGLPSDRFSAERTGGSVSTLTIQRTQQEDSAVYLCASRPLGRGDEQFFGPGTRLTVL.

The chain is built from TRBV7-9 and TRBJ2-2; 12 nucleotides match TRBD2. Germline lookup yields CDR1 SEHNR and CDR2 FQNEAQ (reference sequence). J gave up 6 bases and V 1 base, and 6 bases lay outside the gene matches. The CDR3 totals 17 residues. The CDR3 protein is CASSLDRTSGDPGELFF. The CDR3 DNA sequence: TGTGCCAGCAGCTTAGACCGGACTAGCGGGGATCCCGGGGAGCTGTTTTTT.

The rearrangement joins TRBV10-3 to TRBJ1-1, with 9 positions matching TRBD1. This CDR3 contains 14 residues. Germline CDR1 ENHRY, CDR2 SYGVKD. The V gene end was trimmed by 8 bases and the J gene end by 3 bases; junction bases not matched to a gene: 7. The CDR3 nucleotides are TGTGCCATCGGGGGACAGGGTTCGGACACTGAAGCTTTCTTT. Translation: CAIGGQGSDTEAFF.